This record covers a single T cell receptor (beta chain). Its antigen remains unidentified. Germline and junction disagree at one end, which may indicate a read error. Random hexamers were used to reverse transcribe 0.5 to 1 ug of RNA. MiXCR, run by TCRdb on the immunoSEQ multiplex PCR reads, gives a single entry per CDR3 protein. The data show around 190,000 distinct CDR3 sequences, approximately 94% seen once. This record comes from a study of CD8 T cells in Susac syndrome. Study outcomes and limitations: As acknowledged by the study, its TCR sequencing and HLA analysis included a relatively small number of individuals.

Negative isolation yielded the CD8+ and CD4+ T cells, while FACS enriched the TEMRA cells. Germline loops: CDR1 MNHEY, CDR2 SVGAGI. The CDR3 contains 15 residues. Sequenced sample: CD4+ T cells from PBMCs. This rearrangement joins TRBV6-5 to TRBJ1-3; D gene uncertain. The clonotype comes from a human donor with Susac syndrome. CDR3 nucleotide sequence: TGTGCCAGCGGAGCACGGAGACCCTCTGAAAACACCATATATTTT. Its translation is CASGARRPSENTIYF.